A single T cell receptor (beta chain) is shown here with its context. Its matching antigen is unknown. The germline gene is not matched at one end of the junction; a read error may be the cause. The CDR3 contains 14 residues. Germline V lookup: CDR1 SGHTA, CDR2 FQGNSA. Sequencing used immunoSEQ multiplex PCR; TCRdb keeps in-frame clones, though not all of them. The sample includes 35,000 to 40,000 clones, around 86% of them seen just once. The data stem from a study of radiotherapy plus CTLA-4 blockade in lung cancer. Looking at the study overall: Objective responses were documented in around 20% of patients, with disease control in roughly 30%.

Chemo-refractory metastatic non-small-cell lung cancer patients underwent focal radiation alongside CTLA-4 blockade with ipilimumab. Study-wide points: Response, reportedly, was best predicted by interferon-beta along with early blood T cell clone dynamics. Radiotherapy with ipilimumab was followed by blood expansion of tumor-derived clones.

The sequence was collected from a human donor with non-small cell lung cancer whose response to radiotherapy plus ipilimumab could not be evaluated. This chain links TRBV7-2 with TRBJ1-2; 12 nucleotides agree with TRBD1. This specimen consisted of peripheral blood, obtained from a patient treated with radiotherapy plus ipilimumab. CDR3 nucleotide sequence: TGTGCCAGCAGGGGACAGGGGGCTAAGTATGGCTACACCTTC. Translated, it gives CASRGQGAKYGYTF.